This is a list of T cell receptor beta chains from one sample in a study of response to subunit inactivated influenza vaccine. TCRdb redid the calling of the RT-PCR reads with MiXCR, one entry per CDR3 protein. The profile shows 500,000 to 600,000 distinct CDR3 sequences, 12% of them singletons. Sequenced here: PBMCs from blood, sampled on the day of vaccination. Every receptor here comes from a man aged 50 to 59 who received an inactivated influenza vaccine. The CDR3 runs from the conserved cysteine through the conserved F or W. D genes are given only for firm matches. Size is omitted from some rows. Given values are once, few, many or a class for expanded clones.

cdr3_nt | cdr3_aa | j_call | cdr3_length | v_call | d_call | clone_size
TGTGCCAGCAGCTTAGCCAGGACTAGGACAGATACGCAGTATTTT | CASSLARTRTDTQYF | TRBJ2-3 | 15 | TRBV7-2 | TRBD2 | few
TGTGCCATCAGTGACAATGGACTAGCGGGAGTTACCTACAATGAGCAGTTCTTC | CAISDNGLAGVTYNEQFF | TRBJ2-1 | 18 | TRBV10-3 | TRBD2 | -
TGTGCCAGCAGTTTATCGAGGTCATCAACTAATGAGCAGTTCTTC | CASSLSRSSTNEQFF | TRBJ2-1 | 15 | TRBV28 | - | -
TGTGCCAGCAGCTTAGCGTCGGGGAACACTGAAGCTTTCTTT | CASSLASGNTEAFF | TRBJ1-1 | 14 | TRBV7-2 | - | -
TGTGCCAGCAGTTTGGGGGGACAGGGGGCGCCGAATGAGCAGTTCTTC | CASSLGGQGAPNEQFF | TRBJ2-1 | 16 | TRBV28 | TRBD1 | few
TGTGCCAGCAGCCGAATGACTAGCGGAGCCTACAATGAGCAGTTCTTC | CASSRMTSGAYNEQFF | TRBJ2-1 | 16 | TRBV14 | TRBD2 | many
TGTGCCAGCAGCCAACGGGACCGCTCGGATCAGCCCCAGCATTTT | CASSQRDRSDQPQHF | TRBJ1-5 | 15 | TRBV16 | - | many
TGCAGCGTTGAAGATGGGACAGCAACTAATGAAAAACTGTTTTTT | CSVEDGTATNEKLFF | TRBJ1-4 | 15 | TRBV29-1 | TRBD1 | few
TGTGCCAGCAGTCGGGCCGGGAACACCGGGGAGCTGTTTTTT | CASSRAGNTGELFF | TRBJ2-2 | 14 | TRBV6-1 | - | few
TGCAGTGCTAGAGACTCGGGACAGTACAATCAGCCCCAGCATTTT | CSARDSGQYNQPQHF | TRBJ1-5 | 15 | TRBV20-1 | TRBD1 | -
TGTGCCAGCAGCTCAACTAGGGCCGATACGCAGTATTTT | CASSSTRADTQYF | TRBJ2-3 | 13 | TRBV7-2 | - | -
TGTGCCAGCAGCTTAGTTAGATGGAGCTACGAGCAGTACTTC | CASSLVRWSYEQYF | TRBJ2-7 | 14 | TRBV11-2 | - | -
TGTGCCAGCAGCTTAGGGGTCCTAGCGGGAGTAGAGACCCAGTACTTC | CASSLGVLAGVETQYF | TRBJ2-5 | 16 | TRBV7-8 | TRBD2 | -
TGTGCCAGCAGCCCTACGACAGGGGAATTCTATGGCTACACCTTC | CASSPTTGEFYGYTF | TRBJ1-2 | 15 | TRBV12-3/TRBV12-4 | TRBD1 | few
TGTGCCAGCAGTTTAGACAGATTGAACACTGAAGCTTTCTTT | CASSLDRLNTEAFF | TRBJ1-1 | 14 | TRBV12-3/TRBV12-4 | - | many
TGTGCCAGCAGTTCCAACAGGGTTTACATTCAGTACTTC | CASSSNRVYIQYF | TRBJ2-4 | 13 | TRBV6-5 | - | -
TGTGCCAGCAGTGACCAGGGCACCGGGGAGCTGTTTTTT | CASSDQGTGELFF | TRBJ2-2 | 13 | TRBV6-4 | - | -
TGCAGTGCTAGTATCGCGGGACTGGGAATGTATGAGCAGTTCTTC | CSASIAGLGMYEQFF | TRBJ2-1 | 15 | TRBV20-1 | - | -
TGCAGCGTTGTCCACGCAGTAGCGGGATACGAGCAGTACTTC | CSVVHAVAGYEQYF | TRBJ2-7 | 14 | TRBV29-1 | TRBD2 | -
TGTGCCAGCAGACGGGAGGAACATGAGCAGTTCTTC | CASRREEHEQFF | TRBJ2-1 | 12 | TRBV6-2/TRBV6-3 | TRBD2 | -
TGTGCCAGCAGCTTAGCATCAGACAGGCCTAAGTCCTTTGGAAAACTGTTTTTT | CASSLASDRPKSFGKLFF | TRBJ1-4 | 18 | TRBV7-8 | - | -
TGTGCCAGCAGCCCCGGGCCTAGGAGCTATGGCTACACCTTC | CASSPGPRSYGYTF | TRBJ1-2 | 14 | TRBV12-3/TRBV12-4 | - | -
TGTGCCAGCAGTTTCGACTCCGCCGTGAGTGGCTACACCTTC | CASSFDSAVSGYTF | TRBJ1-2 | 14 | TRBV12-3/TRBV12-4 | - | once
TGTGCCATCAGACCGGGACAGGGCTTCGAGCAGTACTTC | CAIRPGQGFEQYF | TRBJ2-7 | 13 | TRBV10-3 | TRBD1 | few
TGCGCCAGCAGTGACCCCGGGACAGGGTTCAACGAGCAGTACTTC | CASSDPGTGFNEQYF | TRBJ2-7 | 15 | TRBV10-2 | TRBD1 | few
TGCGCCAGCAGCGCGGACAGGGGGGCTGAAGCTTTCTTT | CASSADRGAEAFF | TRBJ1-1 | 13 | TRBV5-1 | TRBD1 | few
TGTGCCAGCAGCTCACGCAAAAGCGGGGGCCACAATGAGCAGTTCTTC | CASSSRKSGGHNEQFF | TRBJ2-1 | 16 | TRBV7-6 | TRBD2 | many
TGTGCCAGCAGTACCCCGGACAGGGGGCGCAGGGATGAGCAGTTCTTC | CASSTPDRGRRDEQFF | TRBJ2-1 | 16 | TRBV25-1 | TRBD1 | -
TGTGCCAGCAGCTTTTTAGACAGGGGGCAAGAGACCCAGTACTTC | CASSFLDRGQETQYF | TRBJ2-5 | 15 | TRBV7-9 | TRBD1 | few
TGTGCCACCAGTGGTTACCAGGGGATAACCTACAATGAGCAGTTCTTC | CATSGYQGITYNEQFF | TRBJ2-1 | 16 | TRBV24-1 | - | -
TGCGCCAGCAGCTTGGCCCCCGGTTACGAGCAGTACTTC | CASSLAPGYEQYF | TRBJ2-7 | 13 | TRBV5-1 | - | few
TGCAGTGCTAGAGAAACTAGCGGGGGCGAGCAGTTCTTC | CSARETSGGEQFF | TRBJ2-1 | 13 | TRBV20-1 | TRBD2 | -
TGCAGCGTTGAGGCCCAGGTCGAACCCTATGGCTACACCTTC | CSVEAQVEPYGYTF | TRBJ1-2 | 14 | TRBV29-1 | - | -
TGCGCCAGCAGCCCTGACAGAGGAAACACCATATATTTT | CASSPDRGNTIYF | TRBJ1-3 | 13 | TRBV5-1 | - | many
TGTGCCAGCAGTTTCAGGACCATTACCTTGGGGGAGCAGTACTTC | CASSFRTITLGEQYF | TRBJ2-7 | 15 | TRBV28 | - | few
TGTGCCATCAGTGAGTCGCAGGGCAAGGACGAGCAGTACTTC | CAISESQGKDEQYF | TRBJ2-7 | 14 | TRBV10-3 | - | -
TGTGCCACCAGTGGGTCGCCGGGGACAGGGGGCCCCTACGAGCAGTACTTC | CATSGSPGTGGPYEQYF | TRBJ2-7 | 17 | TRBV24-1 | TRBD1 | -
TGCAGTGCTCGGGGTGGACAGTATATCTCCTACGAGCAGTACTTC | CSARGGQYISYEQYF | TRBJ2-7 | 15 | TRBV20-1 | - | -
TGCGCCAGCAGCCGCAGCTACTCTGGGGCCAACGTCCTGACTTTC | CASSRSYSGANVLTF | TRBJ2-6 | 15 | TRBV4-3 | - | -
TGTGCCTCTCGGTCCGGTCAGGCTCTTAATTCACCCCTCCACTTT | CASRSGQALNSPLHF | TRBJ1-6 | 15 | TRBV19 | - | few
TGTGCCAGCAGCTTGTTTGGGGCTTCTGAAGCTTTCTTT | CASSLFGASEAFF | TRBJ1-1 | 13 | TRBV5-5 | - | -
TGTGCCAGCAGCTTAGCGTTACAAGGGGCGCGATCACCCCTCCACTTT | CASSLALQGARSPLHF | TRBJ1-6 | 16 | TRBV7-2 | - | few
TGTGCCAGCAGCTCAATCTCTCTTGGGGCGATTTCAGATACGCAGTATTTT | CASSSISLGAISDTQYF | TRBJ2-3 | 17 | TRBV7-9 | - | many
TGCGCCAGCGGGGAGGAAGACATGAACACTGAAGCTTTCTTT | CASGEEDMNTEAFF | TRBJ1-1 | 14 | TRBV5-1 | - | many
TGTGCCATCAGTCCCCAGGGAGCAGATACGCAGTATTTT | CAISPQGADTQYF | TRBJ2-3 | 13 | TRBV10-3 | - | -
TGTGCCACCAGCAGAGGCAGGGGATCCGGCTATGGCTACACCTTC | CATSRGRGSGYGYTF | TRBJ1-2 | 15 | TRBV15 | - | -
TGTGCCAGCAGCCCCATGCGGAGTAAAAACATTCAGTACTTC | CASSPMRSKNIQYF | TRBJ2-4 | 14 | TRBV7-2 | - | few
TGTGCCAGCAGCCAAGATTTATCTCGGGAATATCTGTTTTTT | CASSQDLSREYLFF | TRBJ1-4 | 14 | TRBV4-2 | - | few
TGTGCCAGCAGCCCCCGGACTAGCGGGAGGGGTGAGCAGTTCTTC | CASSPRTSGRGEQFF | TRBJ2-1 | 15 | TRBV7-9 | TRBD2 | few
TGTGCCAGCAGTTTGGGCCAACAGGGGACCCAGTACTTC | CASSLGQQGTQYF | TRBJ2-5 | 13 | TRBV12-3/TRBV12-4 | - | many
TGTGCCAGCAGGGGACAGTACACCGGGGAGCTGTTTTTT | CASRGQYTGELFF | TRBJ2-2 | 13 | TRBV12-3/TRBV12-4 | TRBD1 | few